What follows is one T cell receptor (beta chain) and its context. Sequencing used immunoSEQ multiplex PCR; TCRdb keeps in-frame clones, though not all of them. Among around 85,000 clones listed, roughly 89% were seen once. The sample comes from a study of control samples from healthy donors and cancer patients. CDR1 is SGHVS and CDR2 is FQNEAQ in the germline V gene. The trim removed 1 base at V and 4 bases at J, leaving 7 bases unmatched. The CDR3 has 16 residues. The chain recombines TRBV7-8 with TRBJ2-7; 10 bases fit TRBD1. This TCR was recovered from an older woman in good health. Sequencing used blood. CDR3 DNA: TGTGCCAGCAGCTTAGAACGGGACAGGGGAAAGTACGAGCAGTACTTC. Residues: CASSLERDRGKYEQYF.